Listed below are T cell receptor beta chains from one sample, sequenced in a study of shared clonotypes between healthy human individuals. Assay: immunoSEQ multiplex PCR; the TCRdb copy retains only in-frame clones and omits some. The sample contains roughly 720,000 clones, 90% of which appear only once. Sequencing input: memory CD8+ T cells from PBMCs. These receptors all stem from a man between 18 and 35 years old in good health. Some clones in this sample may be carry-over from other donors' samples. CDR3s include the opening cysteine and the closing phenylalanine or tryptophan. Rows may omit the clone size; those that give it use once, few, many or a size class.

j_gene: TRBJ2-7; v_gene: TRBV27; abundance: many; CDR3aa: CASSPSGSQEQYF
j_gene: TRBJ2-1; v_gene: TRBV15; abundance: once; CDR3aa: CATSRGREPSSYNEQFF
j_gene: TRBJ2-3; v_gene: TRBV27; abundance: NA; CDR3aa: CASRGPGGTDTQYF
j_gene: TRBJ1-2; v_gene: TRBV11-2; abundance: NA; CDR3aa: CASSLGGSHYGYTF
j_gene: TRBJ1-1; v_gene: TRBV2; abundance: NA; CDR3aa: CASSEKGPLIDTEAFF
j_gene: TRBJ2-2; v_gene: TRBV29-1; abundance: NA; CDR3aa: CSVENSGSKHGELFF
j_gene: TRBJ2-7; v_gene: TRBV4-1; abundance: NA; CDR3aa: CASSQEAPGLTLYEQYF
j_gene: TRBJ1-2; v_gene: TRBV27; abundance: NA; CDR3aa: CASSLAGTGYTF
j_gene: TRBJ2-7; v_gene: TRBV14; abundance: NA; CDR3aa: CASSQDMANYEQYF
j_gene: TRBJ1-2; v_gene: TRBV25-1; abundance: NA; CDR3aa: CASSSDRGYGYTF